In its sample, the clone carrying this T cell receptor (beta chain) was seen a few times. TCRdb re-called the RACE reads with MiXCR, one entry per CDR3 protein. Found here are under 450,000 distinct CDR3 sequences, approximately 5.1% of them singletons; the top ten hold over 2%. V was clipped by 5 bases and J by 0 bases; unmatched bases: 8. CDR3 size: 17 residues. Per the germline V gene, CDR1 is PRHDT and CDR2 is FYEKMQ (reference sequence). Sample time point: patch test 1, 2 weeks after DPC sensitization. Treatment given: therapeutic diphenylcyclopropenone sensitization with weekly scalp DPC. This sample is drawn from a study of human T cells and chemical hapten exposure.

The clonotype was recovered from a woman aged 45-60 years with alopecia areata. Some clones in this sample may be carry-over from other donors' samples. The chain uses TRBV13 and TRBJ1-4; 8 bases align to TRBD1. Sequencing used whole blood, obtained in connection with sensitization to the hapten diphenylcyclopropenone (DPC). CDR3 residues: CASSGQGSGPTNEKLFF. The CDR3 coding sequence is TGTGCCAGCAGCGGACAGGGATCTGGCCCAACTAATGAAAAACTGTTTTTT.